This T cell receptor beta chain emerged from a study of blood T cell repertoires in COVID-19. Study in general: PBMCs, B-cell-depleted T cells, or T cells provided the cDNA or gDNA that made up the material.

Assay: immunoSEQ multiplex PCR; the TCRdb copy retains only in-frame clones and omits some. Among about 200,000 clones, roughly 86% were seen once, and the ten largest hold 6.5% to 9%. V lost 10 bases and J lost 5; bases outside the gene matches: 5. Germline CDR1 and CDR2: SNHLY and FYNNEI. The CDR3 is made up of 13 amino acids. The sequence came from a woman in her fifties or sixties with active or convalescent COVID-19. Material for sequencing was peripheral blood. V usage is TRBV2 and J usage is TRBJ1-6; 7 positions agree with TRBD1. The CDR3 spells CATSGTDNSPLHF. Written as DNA, the CDR3 is TGTGCCACATCCGGGACAGATAATTCACCCCTCCACTTT.